The 9 T cell receptor beta chains presented below share a single source sample, sequenced in a study of T cell responses to AZD1222 COVID-19 vaccine. Produced via immunoSEQ multiplex PCR; TCRdb's table is partial and in-frame only. Of about 190,000 clones listed, over 70% are singletons. Sample: peripheral blood, taken on day 0 of MenACWY control vaccination. The receptors shown here come from an adult in good health.

CDR3 bases: TGTGCCAGCAGCGTAACCGCGGGTTGGTCCCAGCATTTT. It encodes CASSVTAGWSQHF. J is TRBJ1-5 and V is TRBV9; D ambiguous. Deletions cut 1 base from V and 11 bases from J, with 13 bases between. CDR1 and CDR2 from the germline V gene are SGDLS and YYNGEE. This CDR3 region has 13 residues. Combining the CDR3 with reference TRBV9 and TRBJ1-5 gives the whole variable domain DSGVTQTPKHLITATGQRVTLRCSPRSGDLSVYWYQQSLDQGLQFLIQYYNGEERAKGNILERFSAQQFPDLHSELNLSSLELGDSALYFCASSVTAGWSQHFGDGTRLSIL.

On this clone itself: A read error may account for a junction end that differs from germline. The gene calls are TRBV7-7 and TRBJ2-1; the match to TRBD2 covers 12 bases. This CDR3 comprises 19 residues. Germline V gene data show CDR1 as SSHAT and CDR2 as FNYEAQ (reference sequence). The CDR3 region has the DNA TGTGCTAGCAGCTTAGCTCCCGCTAGCGGGAGGGGAATAGGGGATGAGCAGTTCTTC. This gives the protein CASSLAPASGRGIGDEQFF.

This sequence joins TRBV19 and TRBJ1-4; 7 bases are a match to TRBD1. Germline V gene sequence: CDR1 LNHDA, CDR2 SQIVND (reference sequence). V shed 4 bases and J 8 bases; nucleotides not matched to a gene: 7. The CDR3 covers 14 residues. The chain's CDR3 is CASSSDREGEKLFF. In DNA form, the CDR3 reads TGTGCCAGTAGTAGCGACAGGGAGGGCGAAAAACTGTTTTTT.

The V call is TRBV9, the J call TRBJ1-4; unclear D gene. Per the germline V gene, CDR1 is SGDLS and CDR2 is YYNGEE. The germline V and J ends were trimmed by 4 bases and 7 bases, with 14 bases remaining between them. The CDR3 extends over 14 amino acids. Here the CDR3 reads CASSPSGGGEKLFF. The CDR3 DNA reads as TGTGCCAGCAGCCCCTCGGGTGGAGGTGAAAAACTGTTTTTT.

The CDR3 DNA reads as TGTGCCAGCAGTTTCCGAGGACAGGCAGCGAATCAGCCCCAGCATTTT. Its protein product is CASSFRGQAANQPQHF. This sequence joins TRBV28 and TRBJ1-5, with 7 bases fitting TRBD1. The V and J ends lost 3 bases and 4 bases, in that order; junction bases with no gene match: 9. CDR3 length: 16 amino acids. The germline V gene has CDR1 MDHEN and CDR2 SYDVKM.

This sequence joins TRBV5-8 and TRBJ1-6, with TRBD1 identical over 8 bases. CDR3 length equals 17 residues. Looked up from germline, CDR1 is SGHTS and CDR2 is YDEGEE. V trimming: 3 bases; J trimming: 7 bases; junction bases outside the gene matches: 12. CDR3 coding DNA: TGTGCCAGCAGCTACCAGGGGGCCTCAGGGGGAAATTCACCCCTCCACTTT. Translated, it gives CASSYQGASGGNSPLHF.

The chain joins TRBV28 to TRBJ2-1, with TRBD1 matching over 9 bases. The V and J ends lost 6 bases and 7 bases, in that order; junction bases with no gene match: 10. The germline V gene has CDR1 MDHEN and CDR2 SYDVKM. The CDR3 spans 15 residues. The CDR3 nucleotides are TGTGCCAGCAGGCCCGGGACAGGGAGAGAGAATGAGCAGTTCTTC. This encodes CASRPGTGRENEQFF.

The chain combines TRBV10-3 with TRBJ2-1; D uncertain. This CDR3 comprises 13 residues. The germline V gene has CDR1 ENHRY and CDR2 SYGVKD. V gave up 6 bases and J gave up 0 bases, with 6 bases separating them. The CDR3 here is CAIRADSYNEQFF. The CDR3 DNA is TGTGCCATCAGGGCGGACTCCTACAATGAGCAGTTCTTC.

This rearrangement joins TRBV5-5 to TRBJ2-7; the match to TRBD1 covers 8 bases. Trimming at V came to 4 bases and at J to 4 bases, leaving 7 bases not matched to a gene. The CDR3 is made up of 14 amino acids. The V gene's germline CDR1 is SGHKS and CDR2 YYEKEE (reference sequence). CDR3 amino acids: CASSAGQGIYEQYF. The DNA for the CDR3 is TGTGCCAGCAGCGCCGGACAGGGAATTTACGAGCAGTACTTC.